The source of this T cell receptor (beta chain) is a study of blood T cell repertoires in COVID-19. Study-wide context: Sources were T cells, B-cell-depleted T cells, or PBMCs; the material itself was cDNA or gDNA.

Participant-reported clinical history was the basis for cohort assignment. Donors in Cohort 3 counted as recovered after two negative PCRs, clearance, or symptom resolution. TCRdb's copy holds only in-frame clones and misses some; the assay was immunoSEQ multiplex PCR. The data show about 380,000 clones, 88% seen once. The CDR3 loop spans 16 amino acids. The V gene's germline CDR1 is SGHTA and CDR2 FQGNSA. Trimming removed 1 base at V and 1 base at J, with 11 bases between. This clone was counted between two and nine times. This chain connects TRBV7-2 to TRBJ2-1, with D perhaps matching TRBD2 (5 bases). The specimen was PBMCs or T cells enriched from blood (not recorded which). The receptor was isolated from a woman aged 18 to 35 who had recovered from COVID-19. CDR3 nucleotide sequence: TGTGCCAGCAGCTTAGTAGGGTCGGGATCCTACAATGAGCAGTTCTTC. Translation: CASSLVGSGSYNEQFF.